This TCR beta chain was observed in a study of shared clonotypes between healthy human individuals. Profiling relied on immunoSEQ multiplex PCR, and the TCRdb table lists in-frame clones only, not all of them. Here the sample spans under 1 million clones, about 97% being singletons. The naive CD8 fraction comprised CD45RO-negative cells positively selected for CCR7 and excluded terminally differentiated effector memory CD45RA+ cells. V was pared by 4 bases and J by 4 bases, with 1 base of the junction left unmatched. The germline V gene encodes CDR1 SEHNR and CDR2 FQNEAQ (reference sequence). The CDR3 runs to 12 residues. In regard to this clone: The same CDR3 can be traced to other DNA sequences in this sample.

This receptor was identified in a man under 40 in good health. Sequences were obtained from naive CD8+ T cells sorted from blood. V is TRBV7-9 and J is TRBJ2-7, with 7 bases identical to TRBD1. The CDR3 spells CASSSGQYEQYF. In DNA form, the CDR3 reads TGTGCCAGCAGCTCGGGACAGTACGAGCAGTACTTC.